Sequencing of this T cell receptor (beta chain) was carried out in a study of blood T cell repertoires in COVID-19. For the study at large: Both acute and convalescent COVID-19 samples were obtained from the United States, Italy and Spain.

In the authors' workflow: Reference gene primer amplification gave nucleated cell count estimates. Libraries were prepared by immunoSEQ multiplex PCR; TCRdb keeps only in-frame clonotypes and omits some of them. The V and J calls and clone size are taken from that table; D and trimming were inferred from the DNA. The table lists roughly 110,000 clones, 88% of them singletons. CDR1 and CDR2 from the germline V gene are SGHRS and YFSETQ. J was trimmed by 4 bases and V by 7 bases; bases with no gene match: 6. CDR3 length: 14 residues. The receptor's source is a man over 45 with active or convalescent COVID-19. The chain joins TRBV5-1 to TRBJ1-4, with 8 nucleotides matching TRBD1. The specimen was peripheral blood. CDR3: CASGIQGVNEKLFF. The CDR3 nucleotides read TGCGCCAGCGGCATACAGGGGGTTAATGAAAAACTGTTTTTT.